These 28 T cell receptor beta chains came from one sample sequenced in a study of T cells in Graves' hyperthyroidism and ophthalmopathy. Amplified regions were TCR beta CDR3 sequences from RNA transcripts. When the TCR CDR3 underwent first-round RT-PCR, the HTBI primer set was used. One entry per CDR3 protein, called by TCRdb with MiXCR from the multiplex PCR reads. The sample contains hundreds of thousands of distinct CDR3 sequences, around 15% of which appear only once. The sample was blood. The receptors originated from a woman aged 18-30 years with Graves' hyperthyroidism.

The sample holds a few counts of this clonotype. The chain joins TRBV9 to TRBJ2-1, with a possible D match to TRBD2 (5 bases). The CDR3 has 15 residues. Germline V gene lookup returns CDR1 SGDLS and CDR2 YYNGEE. Trimming stripped 0 bases from V and 3 bases from J, with 10 bases between. CDR3 coding DNA: TGTGCCAGCAGCGTAGTTGATAGCGACTACAATGAGCAGTTCTTC. It specifies CASSVVDSDYNEQFF.

This clonotype was picked up many times. The J gene is TRBJ1-5, the V gene TRBV15; the D gene is possibly TRBD1 (5 bases). The germline V and J ends were trimmed by 9 bases and 0 bases, with 15 bases remaining between them. The CDR3 loop spans 15 amino acids. From germline, CDR1 is LNHNV and CDR2 YYDKDF (reference sequence). CDR3 coding DNA: TGTGCCACGGGGGGACGGGACTATAGCAATCAGCCCCAGCATTTT. Protein product: CATGGRDYSNQPQHF.

This clonotype was picked up many times. The chain joins TRBV28 to TRBJ2-7; 12 positions match TRBD2. Trimming removed 6 bases from V and 0 bases from J; junction bases left unmatched: 9. Germline loops: CDR1 MDHEN, CDR2 SYDVKM. This CDR3 spans 17 amino acids. CDR3 amino acids: CASSTELAGGPSYEQYF. CDR3 sequence (DNA): TGTGCCAGCAGCACCGAACTAGCGGGAGGCCCCTCCTACGAGCAGTACTTC.

There are a few counts of this clonotype. This chain connects TRBV20-1 to TRBJ2-7, with a weak D call TRBD2 (6 bases). Germline CDR1 and CDR2: DFQATT and SNEGSKA (reference sequence). The CDR3 runs 14 residues. The V and J ends lost 6 bases and 2 bases respectively, with 17 bases between them. CDR3: CSAPGTGAAYEQYF. DNA for the CDR3: TGCAGTGCCCCTGGGACTGGGGCTGCCTACGAGCAGTACTTC.

With regard to this clonotype: The junction departs from germline at one end; a sequencing error may be responsible. This sequence joins TRBV13 and TRBJ2-2; the D gene is possibly TRBD2 (6 bases). The germline V gene has CDR1 PRHDT and CDR2 FYEKMQ (reference sequence). This CDR3 has 15 amino acids. DNA of the CDR3: TGTGCCAGCAGCTTAGCCCTTCTTGGGGCCGGGGGGCTGTTTTTT. It translates to CASSLALLGAGGLFF.

Ten or more counts support this clonotype. The J gene is TRBJ1-2, the V gene TRBV5-5; D remains unclear. Germline loops: CDR1 SGHKS, CDR2 YYEKEE (reference sequence). V lost 0 bases, J lost 8 bases, and 11 bases lay in between. There are 13 residues in the CDR3. CDR3 residues: CASSLDTGIGYTF. In DNA form, the CDR3 reads TGTGCCAGCAGCTTGGATACCGGGATCGGCTACACCTTC. The variable domain in full, completed from reference TRBV5-5 and TRBJ1-2, reads DAGVTQSPTHLIKTRGQQVTLRCSPISGHKSVSWYQQVLGQGPQFIFQYYEKEERGRGNFPDRFSARQFPNYSSELNVNALLLGDSALYLCASSLDTGIGYTFGSGTRLTVV.

This sequence joins TRBV5-4 and TRBJ2-7, with a tentative D call TRBD2 (6 bases). Germline CDR1 reads SGHNT; CDR2 reads YYREEE (reference sequence). The CDR3 length is 14 residues. With 4 bases removed from V and 5 bases from J, the gap between germline ends came to 16 bases. The CDR3 loop reads CASSPGLLEHEQYF. Here the CDR3 DNA reads TGTGCCAGCAGCCCGGGACTTCTCGAACACGAGCAGTACTTC.

This clonotype was seen at least ten times. The chain recombines TRBV5-1 with TRBJ2-3; D call uncertain. There are 17 residues in the CDR3. V was cut by 0 bases and J by 4 bases, with 18 bases left in between. Germline lookup yields CDR1 SGHRS and CDR2 YFSETQ. This CDR3 is CASSLDLGPPPPDTQYF. In DNA form, the CDR3 reads TGCGCCAGCAGCTTGGATTTGGGCCCACCGCCCCCAGATACGCAGTATTTT. Supplemented by reference TRBV5-1 and TRBJ2-3, the full variable domain reads KAGVTQTPRYLIKTRGQQVTLSCSPISGHRSVSWYQQTPGQGLQFLFEYFSETQRNKGNFPGRFSGRQFSNSRSEMNVSTLELGDSALYLCASSLDLGPPPPDTQYFGPGTRLTVL.

This clonotype was seen ten or more times. This sequence joins TRBV7-2 and TRBJ2-7; TRBD2 aligns across 7 bases. CDR1 is SGHTA and CDR2 is FQGNSA in the germline V gene. The CDR3 covers 17 residues. V gave up 3 bases and J gave up 2 bases; unmatched junction bases: 13. Here the CDR3 reads CASSFPRGRGGTYEQYF. Here the CDR3 DNA reads TGTGCCAGCAGCTTCCCGCGGGGTCGCGGGGGAACCTACGAGCAGTACTTC.

This clonotype occurred many times. This sequence joins TRBV6-2 or TRBV6-3 and TRBJ1-5; D is perhaps TRBD1 (5 bases). V lost 2 bases and J 7 bases, leaving 15 bases between the germline ends. CDR1 is MNHEY, CDR2 SVGEGT, per germline. The CDR3 has 15 amino acids. The CDR3 DNA follows: TGTGCCAGCAGTTACGGGGTTTCGCAGGGACAGCCCCAGCATTTT. It yields the protein CASSYGVSQGQPQHF.

This clonotype was counted a few times. J is TRBJ1-3 and V is TRBV7-2; D uncertain. The CDR3 runs to 14 residues. Germline assignment: CDR1 SGHTA and CDR2 FQGNSA. The V end was cut by 4 bases, the J end by 4 bases, with 11 bases between. CDR3 region: CASSSRVRGNTIYF. CDR3 coding DNA: TGTGCCAGCAGCTCGAGGGTGAGGGGAAACACCATATATTTT.

This clonotype was observed many times. The chain recombines TRBV4-1 with TRBJ2-5; TRBD2 matches at 10 bases. Unmatched junction bases numbered 14, after V lost 1 base and J lost 3 bases. This CDR3 spans 19 amino acids. CDR1 is MGHRA, CDR2 YSYEKL, per germline. CDR3 sequence: CASSQGGFGGTSGKETQYF. CDR3 bases: TGCGCCAGCAGCCAAGGAGGTTTTGGTGGTACTAGCGGGAAAGAGACCCAGTACTTC.

This chain uses TRBV27 with TRBJ2-1; D is perhaps TRBD2 (5 bases). CDR1 and CDR2 from the germline V gene are MNHEY and SMNVEV (reference sequence). The CDR3 sequence is 15 residues long. The V end was cut by 7 bases, the J end by 7 bases, with 20 bases between. CDR3 protein: CASKPEGYVENEQFF. The CDR3, as DNA: TGTGCCAGCAAACCAGAGGGCTACGTTGAAAATGAGCAGTTCTTC.

This clonotype has at least ten counts. The rearrangement links TRBV5-1 to TRBJ2-1, with a weak D call TRBD1 (5 bases). Germline V gene lookup returns CDR1 SGHRS and CDR2 YFSETQ. V lost 2 bases and J lost 2, with 14 bases in between. This CDR3 is built from 16 residues. The CDR3 here is CASSFDWQGTYNEQFF. DNA for the CDR3: TGCGCCAGCAGCTTCGATTGGCAGGGCACCTACAATGAGCAGTTCTTC. Full variable domain (outside the CDR3, taken from reference TRBV5-1 and TRBJ2-1): KAGVTQTPRYLIKTRGQQVTLSCSPISGHRSVSWYQQTPGQGLQFLFEYFSETQRNKGNFPGRFSGRQFSNSRSEMNVSTLELGDSALYLCASSFDWQGTYNEQFFGPGTRLTVL.

Comments on this clonotype: A much larger clone lies one base from this, so it may be a read error. The rearrangement uses TRBV11-1 and TRBJ2-7, with 7 bases that match TRBD1. Germline lookup yields CDR1 SGHAT and CDR2 FQDESV (reference sequence). This CDR3 is 14 amino acids long. The J segment lost 2 bases and the V segment lost 8 bases, leaving 9 bases of the junction unmatched. Here the CDR3 DNA reads TGTGCCAGCGGCCCGAACAGGGGCCCCTACGAGCAGTACTTC. Protein: CASGPNRGPYEQYF.

This clonotype showed up many times. The V gene is TRBV7-2, the J gene TRBJ2-1; 8 bases line up with TRBD1. Germline assignment: CDR1 SGHTA and CDR2 FQGNSA. CDR3 size: 14 residues. The ends lost 3 bases at V and 6 bases at J; junction bases unmatched: 4. Here the CDR3 reads CASSFQGAPNEQFF. For the CDR3, the DNA is TGTGCCAGCAGCTTCCAGGGGGCGCCCAATGAGCAGTTCTTC. Together with reference TRBV7-2 and TRBJ2-1, the CDR3 gives the full variable domain: GAGVSQSPSNKVTEKGKDVELRCDPISGHTALYWYRQSLGQGLEFLIYFQGNSAPDKSGLPSDRFSAERTGGSVSTLTIQRTQQEDSAVYLCASSFQGAPNEQFFGPGTRLTVL.

Ten or more counts support this clonotype. This chain uses TRBV11-2 with TRBJ1-3; D is unresolved. Germline V gene data show CDR1 as SGHAT and CDR2 as FQNNGV. Trimming pared 1 base from V and 0 bases from J, leaving 16 bases between. CDR3 length: 18 residues. The CDR3 coding sequence is TGTGCCAGCAGCTTAGGCTTCGTACGGGGAGACTCTGGAAACACCATATATTTT. This gives the protein CASSLGFVRGDSGNTIYF.

This clonotype has more than one count but fewer than ten. The chain is built from TRBV10-3 and TRBJ2-3, with TRBD1 matching over 9 bases. The CDR3 is made up of 16 amino acids. Trimming cost V 4 bases and J 2 bases; bases outside gene matches: 7. Per germline, CDR1 ENHRY and CDR2 SYGVKD. The CDR3 spells CAISGGRDRATDTQYF. The DNA for the CDR3 is TGTGCCATCAGTGGGGGCCGGGACAGGGCCACAGATACGCAGTATTTT.

This clonotype was recorded many times. CDR3 DNA sequence: TGTGCCTGGAGTGCGGGACTGCGAACTGAAGCTTTCTTT. This translates into CAWSAGLRTEAFF. The chain recombines TRBV30 with TRBJ1-1, with D perhaps matching TRBD1 (5 bases). Germline CDR1 is GTSNPN and CDR2 is SVGIG (reference sequence). V lost 1 base and J 5 bases, leaving 11 bases between the germline ends. The CDR3 extends over 13 amino acids.

This clonotype was seen ten or more times. The chain carries TRBV9 and TRBJ2-7; D possibly matches TRBD1 or TRBD2 (6 bases each). Trimming removed 0 bases from V and 5 bases from J, with 21 bases in between. Germline CDR1 SGDLS, CDR2 YYNGEE. CDR3 size: 17 residues. DNA of the CDR3: TGTGCCAGCAGCGTAGGGCCTGGGGGGCTTGGCGACCACGAGCAGTACTTC. Translating gives CASSVGPGGLGDHEQYF.

For this clonotype: A much more abundant neighbour one base away suggests this may be a read error. The chain joins TRBV27 to TRBJ2-2; no reliable D call. Per germline, CDR1 MNHEY and CDR2 SMNVEV (reference sequence). This CDR3 is built from 14 residues. Trimming stripped 4 bases from V and 3 bases from J, with 9 bases between. The DNA of the CDR3 is TGTGCCAGCAGTTCATCAAGGGACACCGGGGAGCTGTTTTTT. Protein sequence: CASSSSRDTGELFF.

The table lists this clonotype with many counts. The chain carries TRBV7-2 and TRBJ2-3; D is possibly TRBD2 (5 bases). V dropped 1 base and J dropped 3 bases, with 8 bases sitting between them. This CDR3 is built from 14 residues. CDR1 SGHTA and CDR2 FQGNSA come from the germline V gene. The CDR3 nucleotides are TGTGCCAGCAGCTTAGTTTGGACTACAGATACGCAGTATTTT. Residues: CASSLVWTTDTQYF.

The gene calls are TRBV7-8 and TRBJ1-4, with TRBD1 identical over 8 bases. The CDR3 spans 16 residues. Germline trimming cut 3 bases from V and 5 bases from J; bases unmatched to any gene: 8. Germline lookup yields CDR1 SGHVS and CDR2 FQNEAQ. The CDR3 bases are TGTGCCAGCAGCTTGAACCCAGGGGGCTCGAATGAAAAACTGTTTTTT. The encoded protein is CASSLNPGGSNEKLFF.

The V call is TRBV9, the J call TRBJ2-1; TRBD1 agrees at 9 bases. The CDR3 contains 15 residues. Germline CDR1 reads SGDLS; CDR2 reads YYNGEE. The junction had 5 bases not matched to a gene; V was cut back by 1 base and J by 6 bases. CDR3 sequence: CASSVTGQGFNEQFF. In nucleotides, the CDR3 is TGTGCCAGCAGCGTAACGGGACAGGGCTTCAATGAGCAGTTCTTC.

The rearrangement joins TRBV28 to TRBJ2-7; 13 bases are a match to TRBD2. The CDR3 totals 15 residues. The junction had 6 bases not matched to a gene; V was cut back by 8 bases and J by 2 bases. Germline CDR1 MDHEN, CDR2 SYDVKM. For the CDR3, the DNA is TGTGCCAGCTTGCGGACTAGCGGGAGAACCTACGAGCAGTACTTC. Its protein product is CASLRTSGRTYEQYF.

This clonotype was counted many times. The chain uses TRBV18 and TRBJ2-7; 7 bases fit TRBD1. After removal of 6 bases from V and 0 bases from J, the junction contained 5 bases not matched to a gene. The CDR3 loop spans 14 amino acids. Germline V lookup: CDR1 KGHSH, CDR2 LQKENI. In nucleotides, the CDR3 is TGTGCCAGCTCTAGGGGACAGACCTCCTACGAGCAGTACTTC. Encoded protein: CASSRGQTSYEQYF.

This clonotype came up many times. The gene calls are TRBV12-3 or TRBV12-4 and TRBJ2-7, with 7 bases identical to TRBD1. The CDR3 is made up of 17 amino acids. V dropped 5 bases and J dropped 0; count of bases not matched to a gene: 13. The CDR3 loop reads CASSPGIYRDSSYEQYF. The CDR3 coding sequence is TGTGCCAGCAGTCCTGGGATTTACCGGGACAGCTCCTACGAGCAGTACTTC.

This clonotype appeared many times. The chain employs TRBV6-1 and TRBJ2-2; maybe TRBD1 (6 bases). CDR3 length equals 14 residues. The V end lost 8 bases, the J end lost 5 bases, and 15 bases lay between the germline ends. Germline CDR1 reads MNHNS; CDR2 reads SASEGT. This chain's CDR3 is CASRQRGLTGELFF. DNA of the CDR3: TGTGCCAGCCGTCAGAGGGGGTTAACCGGGGAGCTGTTTTTT.